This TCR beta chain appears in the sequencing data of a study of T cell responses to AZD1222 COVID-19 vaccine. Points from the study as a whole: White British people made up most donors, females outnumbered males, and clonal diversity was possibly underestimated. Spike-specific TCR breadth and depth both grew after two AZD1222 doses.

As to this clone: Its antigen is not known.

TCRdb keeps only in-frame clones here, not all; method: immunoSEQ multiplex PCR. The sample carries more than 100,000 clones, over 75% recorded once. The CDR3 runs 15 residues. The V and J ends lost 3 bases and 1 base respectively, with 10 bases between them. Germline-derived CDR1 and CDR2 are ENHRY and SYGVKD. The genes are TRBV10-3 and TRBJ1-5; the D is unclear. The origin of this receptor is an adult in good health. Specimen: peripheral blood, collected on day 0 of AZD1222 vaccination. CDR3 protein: CAISEEQWSNQPQHF. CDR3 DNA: TGTGCCATCAGTGAAGAACAGTGGAGCAATCAGCCCCAGCATTTT.